This T cell receptor (beta chain) is drawn from a study of cytomegalovirus exposure and HLA in healthy donors. Primers for the PCR totalled 60 Vbeta and 13 Jbeta. Here immunoSEQ multiplex PCR was the method, and the copy in TCRdb shows in-frame clones only, minus some. The sample comprises approximately 110,000 clones, 70% to 80% of which are singletons, and approximately 5.1% rests with the top ten. CDR3 length: 15 residues. V lost 5 bases to trimming and J lost 2 bases, with 15 bases between them. Germline V gene lookup returns CDR1 SGHAT and CDR2 FQNNGV. This chain links TRBV11-2 with TRBJ1-1; D perhaps matches TRBD1 (5 bases). Sequencing used PBMCs. This clonotype originated in a female donor in good health and CMV-seropositive. Written as DNA, the CDR3 is TGTGCCAGCAGCCGGAAGGGGTGGTCTAACACTGAAGCTTTCTTT. Residues: CASSRKGWSNTEAFF.